This T cell receptor (beta chain) was captured in a study of Ad26.COV2.S vaccination and SARS-CoV-2 variants. Study-level information: The trial was COV1001 and the donor's arm was Ad26.COV2.S. Donor got 5x10^10 or 1x10^11 viral particles of Ad26.COV2.S. General study results and limits: Analyses of TCR breadth and depth may have underestimated total T cell responses.

As to this clone: The antigen is unknown.

The treatment: around 19 received Ad26.COV2.S at low or high dose, single or two shots; 5 received placebo; per-sample allocation not given. Sampling was performed 63 days after the first vaccine or placebo injection. A Boston adult aged 18-55 years was the donor. Clones were sequenced by immunoSEQ multiplex PCR, and TCRdb holds only the in-frame ones, with some missing. This table holds a few hundred thousand clones, about nine tenths found once. V lost 0 bases to trimming and J lost 0 bases, with 6 bases between them. The CDR3 has 15 amino acids. Germline-derived CDR1 and CDR2 are MNHEY and SVGAGI. The specimen comprised peripheral blood, sampled in a trial of Ad26.COV2.S vaccine versus placebo. This TCR derives from a person aged 18 to 65 who received the Ad26.COV2.S COVID-19 vaccine or a placebo. The chain has TRBV6-5 and TRBJ1-5; D is ambiguous. The CDR3 reads CASSYSYSSNQPQHF. Here the CDR3 DNA reads TGTGCCAGCAGTTACTCGTACAGTAGCAATCAGCCCCAGCATTTT.